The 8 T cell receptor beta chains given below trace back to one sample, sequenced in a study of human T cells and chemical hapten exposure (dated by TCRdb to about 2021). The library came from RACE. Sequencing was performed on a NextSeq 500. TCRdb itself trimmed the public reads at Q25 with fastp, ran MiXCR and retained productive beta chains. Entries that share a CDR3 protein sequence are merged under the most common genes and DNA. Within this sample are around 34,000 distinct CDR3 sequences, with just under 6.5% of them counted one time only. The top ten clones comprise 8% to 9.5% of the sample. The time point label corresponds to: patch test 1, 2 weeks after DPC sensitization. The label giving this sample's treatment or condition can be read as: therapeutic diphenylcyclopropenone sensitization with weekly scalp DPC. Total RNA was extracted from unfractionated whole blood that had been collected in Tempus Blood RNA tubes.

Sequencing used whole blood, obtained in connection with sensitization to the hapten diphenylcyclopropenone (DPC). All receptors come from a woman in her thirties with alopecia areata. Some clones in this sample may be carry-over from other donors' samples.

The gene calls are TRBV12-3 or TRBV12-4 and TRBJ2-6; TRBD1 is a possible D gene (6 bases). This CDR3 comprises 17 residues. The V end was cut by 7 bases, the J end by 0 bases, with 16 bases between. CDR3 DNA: TGTGCCAGCACCTCATGGACAGCCTACTCTGGGGCCAACGTCCTGACTTTC. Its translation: CASTSWTAYSGANVLTF.

In DNA form, the CDR3 reads TGTGCCAGCAGTTTAAGGGTCCAGGACCCAACGCAGTATTTT. It codes for CASSLRVQDPTQYF. The chain couples TRBV12-3 or TRBV12-4 to TRBJ2-3; D call uncertain. The CDR3 runs 14 residues. Trimming cost V 2 bases and J 9 bases, with 15 bases left between them.

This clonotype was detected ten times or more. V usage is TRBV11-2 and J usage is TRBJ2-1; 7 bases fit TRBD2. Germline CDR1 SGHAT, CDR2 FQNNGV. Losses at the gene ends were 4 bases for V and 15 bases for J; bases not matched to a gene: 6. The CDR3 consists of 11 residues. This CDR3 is CASSSSGVRFF. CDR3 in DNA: TGTGCCAGCAGCTCCAGCGGGGTTAGGTTCTTC.

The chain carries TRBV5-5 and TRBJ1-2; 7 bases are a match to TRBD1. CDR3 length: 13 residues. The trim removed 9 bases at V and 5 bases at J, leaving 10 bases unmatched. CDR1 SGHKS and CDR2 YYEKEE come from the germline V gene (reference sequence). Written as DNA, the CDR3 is TGTGCCACCCAGGACAGGCCAGGATATGGCTACACCTTC. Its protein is CATQDRPGYGYTF.

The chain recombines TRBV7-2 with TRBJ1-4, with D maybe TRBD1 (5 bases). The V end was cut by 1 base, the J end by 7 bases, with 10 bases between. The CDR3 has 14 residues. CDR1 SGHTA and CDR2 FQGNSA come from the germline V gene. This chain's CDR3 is CASSLGGVSEKLFF. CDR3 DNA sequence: TGTGCCAGCAGCTTAGGAGGGGTTAGTGAAAAACTGTTTTTT. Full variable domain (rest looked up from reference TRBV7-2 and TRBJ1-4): GAGVSQSPSNKVTEKGKDVELRCDPISGHTALYWYRQSLGQGLEFLIYFQGNSAPDKSGLPSDRFSAERTGGSVSTLTIQRTQQEDSAVYLCASSLGGVSEKLFFGSGTQLSVL.

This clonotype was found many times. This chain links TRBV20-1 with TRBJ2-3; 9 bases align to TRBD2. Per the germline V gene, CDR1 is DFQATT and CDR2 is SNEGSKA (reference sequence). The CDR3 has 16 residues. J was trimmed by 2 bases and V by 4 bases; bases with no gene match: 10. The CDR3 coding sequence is TGCAGTGCTACCAGTATAGCGGGGGCCGACACAGATACGCAGTATTTT. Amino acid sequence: CSATSIAGADTDTQYF.

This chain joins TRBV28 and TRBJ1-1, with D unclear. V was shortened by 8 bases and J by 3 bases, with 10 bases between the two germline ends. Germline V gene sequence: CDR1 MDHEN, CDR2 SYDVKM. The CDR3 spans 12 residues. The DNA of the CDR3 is TGTGCCAGCCGCTCCGGGGACACTGAAGCTTTCTTT. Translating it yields CASRSGDTEAFF.

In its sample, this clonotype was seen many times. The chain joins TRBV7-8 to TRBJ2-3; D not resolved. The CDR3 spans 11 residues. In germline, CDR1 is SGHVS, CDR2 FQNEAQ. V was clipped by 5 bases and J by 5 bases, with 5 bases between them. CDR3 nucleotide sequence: TGTGCCAGCAGCCCTCTAGATACGCAGTATTTT. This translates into CASSPLDTQYF.